Following are 8 T cell receptor beta chains from one sample sequenced in a study of blood T cell repertoires in COVID-19. Libraries were prepared by immunoSEQ multiplex PCR; TCRdb keeps only in-frame clonotypes and omits some of them. The sample carries 150,000 to 200,000 clones, around 81% recorded once. The sequencing input was peripheral blood. These receptors all come from a man between 60 and 75 years old with active or convalescent COVID-19.

The chain recombines TRBV2 with TRBJ1-6; D call uncertain. This CDR3 contains 17 residues. V lost 3 bases and J lost 8, with 20 bases in between. CDR1 is SNHLY, CDR2 FYNNEI, per germline. CDR3 nucleotides: TGTGCCAGCAGTGATGCGGCAGCGAAACCTGATTATTCACCCCTCCACTTT. Its protein is CASSDAAAKPDYSPLHF. Supplemented by reference TRBV2 and TRBJ1-6, the full variable domain reads EPEVTQTPSHQVTQMGQEVILRCVPISNHLYFYWYRQILGQKVEFLVSFYNNEISEKSEIFDDQFSVERPDGSNFTLKIRSTKLEDSAMYFCASSDAAAKPDYSPLHFGNGTRLTVT.

This chain uses TRBV24-1 with TRBJ1-1; D might be TRBD1 (5 bases). This CDR3 is 15 amino acids long. CDR1 and CDR2 (germline): KGHDR, SFDVKD. V was trimmed by 3 bases and J by 1 base, leaving 11 bases between them. CDR3 DNA sequence: TGTGCCACCAGTGATGCCGCGGGGCCGAACACTGAAGCTTTCTTT. Protein product: CATSDAAGPNTEAFF.

The genes are TRBV24-1 and TRBJ2-2; maybe TRBD2 (6 bases). The CDR3 runs to 14 residues. V shed 9 bases and J shed 1 base, with 11 bases lying between them. Germline V gene lookup returns CDR1 KGHDR and CDR2 SFDVKD. The CDR3 DNA is TGTGCCACCGGGGGAGGCGTGAACACCGGGGAGCTGTTTTTT. Translation: CATGGGVNTGELFF.

The chain has TRBV7-9 and TRBJ2-1; possibly TRBD2 for D (6 bases). Between the trimmed V and J ends, which lost 3 bases and 4 bases, there was a span of 13 bases. The CDR3 has 15 amino acids. Germline lookup yields CDR1 SEHNR and CDR2 FQNEAQ (reference sequence). CDR3 residues: CASSFPAGGYNEQFF. CDR3 DNA sequence: TGTGCCAGCAGCTTCCCAGCGGGTGGTTACAATGAGCAGTTCTTC.

V usage is TRBV11-2 and J usage is TRBJ2-6; unclear D gene. Germline V gene data show CDR1 as SGHAT and CDR2 as FQNNGV. Deletions cut 6 bases from V and 2 bases from J, with 8 bases between. CDR3 length equals 14 residues. The CDR3 DNA is TGTGCCAGCAGTACTTTAACTGGGGCCAACGTCCTGACTTTC. This codes for CASSTLTGANVLTF.

V and J are TRBV27 and TRBJ2-7; 7 bases are a match to TRBD2. The ends lost 2 bases at V and 6 bases at J; junction bases unmatched: 16. The germline V gene encodes CDR1 MNHEY and CDR2 SMNVEV (reference sequence). This CDR3 has 17 amino acids. The CDR3 sequence is CASSLRVGLAGTLEQYF. DNA for the CDR3: TGTGCCAGCAGTTTAAGGGTTGGATTAGCGGGTACACTCGAGCAGTACTTC.

V usage is TRBV28 and J usage is TRBJ2-5, with 9 bases that match TRBD1. CDR1 and CDR2 (germline): MDHEN, SYDVKM. CDR3 length: 13 residues. The trim removed 10 bases at V and 4 bases at J, leaving 7 bases unmatched. CDR3 coding DNA: TGTGCCACCCTGGGACAGGGAGGAGAGACCCAGTACTTC. This gives the protein CATLGQGGETQYF.

This chain joins TRBV25-1 and TRBJ2-3; TRBD1 agrees at 10 bases. J was trimmed by 2 bases and V by 0 bases; bases with no gene match: 2. This CDR3 is built from 16 residues. CDR1 and CDR2 from the germline V gene are MGHDK and SYGVNS. The CDR3 spells CASSEYGTGATDTQYF. The DNA for the CDR3 is TGTGCCAGCAGTGAATACGGGACAGGGGCCACAGATACGCAGTATTTT. Variable domain in full (rest from reference TRBV25-1 and TRBJ2-3): EADIYQTPRYLVIGTGKKITLECSQTMGHDKMYWYQQDPGMELHLIHYSYGVNSTEKGDLSSESTVSRIRTEHFPLTLESARPSHTSQYLCASSEYGTGATDTQYFGPGTRLTVL.